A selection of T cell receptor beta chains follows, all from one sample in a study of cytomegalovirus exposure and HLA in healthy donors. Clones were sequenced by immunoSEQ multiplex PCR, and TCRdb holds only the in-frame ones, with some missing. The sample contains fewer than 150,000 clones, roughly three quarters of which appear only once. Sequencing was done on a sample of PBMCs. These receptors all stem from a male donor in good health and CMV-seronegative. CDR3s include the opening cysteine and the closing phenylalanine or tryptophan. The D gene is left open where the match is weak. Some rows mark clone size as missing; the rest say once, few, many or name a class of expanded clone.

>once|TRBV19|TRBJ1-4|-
TGTGCCAGTAGTCCCGGGACAATGGGGGAAAAACTGTTTTTT
CASSPGTMGEKLFF
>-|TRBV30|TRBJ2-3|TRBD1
TGTGCCTGGAGTACCGGGACAGGGAGCACAGATACGCAGTATTTT
CAWSTGTGSTDTQYF
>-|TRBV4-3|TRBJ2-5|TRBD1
TGCGCCAGCAGCCAAGAGTACCCAGGGACAGGGGTGGAGACCCAGTACTTC
CASSQEYPGTGVETQYF
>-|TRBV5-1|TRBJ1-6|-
TGCGCCAGCAGCTTGGGGGAGGGTTCACCCCTCCACTTT
CASSLGEGSPLHF
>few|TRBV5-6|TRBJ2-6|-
TGTGCCAGCAGCAAAAAGGGGGCTGGGGCCAACGTCCTGACTTTC
CASSKKGAGANVLTF
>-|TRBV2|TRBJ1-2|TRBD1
TGTGCCAGCAGAGACAGGGCCAACTATGGCTACACCTTC
CASRDRANYGYTF
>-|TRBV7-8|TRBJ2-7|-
TGTGCCAGCAGCTTAAATTCGGCCTACGAGCAGTACTTC
CASSLNSAYEQYF
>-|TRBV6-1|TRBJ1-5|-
TGTGCCAGCACCCTAGATAGCAATCAGCCCCAGCATTTT
CASTLDSNQPQHF
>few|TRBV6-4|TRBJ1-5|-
TGTGCCAGCCCACCGGACAGAAATAATAGCAATCAGCCCCAGCATTTT
CASPPDRNNSNQPQHF
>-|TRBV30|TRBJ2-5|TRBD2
TGTGCCTGGGGCTCAGGGATAGCGGGGGGCCAAGAGACCCAGTACTTC
CAWGSGIAGGQETQYF
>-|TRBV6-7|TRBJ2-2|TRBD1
TGTGCCACCGAACCGGGACAGGGCTGCACCGGGGAGCTGTTTTTT
CATEPGQGCTGELFF
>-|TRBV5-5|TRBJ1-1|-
TGTGCCAGCAGCTTCGGCCCAGGGAACACTGAAGCTTTCTTT
CASSFGPGNTEAFF
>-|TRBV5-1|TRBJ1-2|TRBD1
TGCGCCAGCAGCCCGCAGACAGGGGGCCCTGGCTACACCTTC
CASSPQTGGPGYTF
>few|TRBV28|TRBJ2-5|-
TGTGCCAGCATCAGGGGAGCGGGGTACCAAGAGACCCAGTACTTC
CASIRGAGYQETQYF
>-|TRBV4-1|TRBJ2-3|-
TGCGCCAGCAGCCCTCTAGCGTTCCAGACAGGGACAGTGGATACGCAGTATTTT
CASSPLAFQTGTVDTQYF
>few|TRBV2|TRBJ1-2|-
TGTGCCAGCAGACTGCAGGGGTGGGGCTATGGCTACACCTTC
CASRLQGWGYGYTF
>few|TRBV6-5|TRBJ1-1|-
TGTGCCAGCACCTTAGGGGTGAACACTGAAGCTTTCTTT
CASTLGVNTEAFF
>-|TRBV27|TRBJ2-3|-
TGTGCCAGCAGCTTGGAGAGCTTCACAGATACGCAGTATTTT
CASSLESFTDTQYF
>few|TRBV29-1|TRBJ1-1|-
TGCAGCGTCCCCAGGGGAAACACTGAAGCTTTCTTT
CSVPRGNTEAFF
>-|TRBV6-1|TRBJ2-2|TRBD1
TGTGCCAGCATCACAGGGGCTAACACCGGGGAGCTGTTTTTT
CASITGANTGELFF
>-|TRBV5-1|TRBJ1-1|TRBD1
TGCGCCAGCAGCCCAGGACAGGGGATGAACACTGAAGCTTTCTTT
CASSPGQGMNTEAFF
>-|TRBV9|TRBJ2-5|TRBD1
TGTGCCAGCAGCTCCGGGACAGGGGGCGCGGAAGAGACCCAGTACTTC
CASSSGTGGAEETQYF
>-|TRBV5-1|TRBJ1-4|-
TGCGCCAGCAGCTTGGGATCAGCAACTAATGAAAAACTGTTTTTT
CASSLGSATNEKLFF
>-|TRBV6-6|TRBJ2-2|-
TGTGCCAGCAGTAAGCAGGGGCGCGGGGAGCTGTTTTTT
CASSKQGRGELFF